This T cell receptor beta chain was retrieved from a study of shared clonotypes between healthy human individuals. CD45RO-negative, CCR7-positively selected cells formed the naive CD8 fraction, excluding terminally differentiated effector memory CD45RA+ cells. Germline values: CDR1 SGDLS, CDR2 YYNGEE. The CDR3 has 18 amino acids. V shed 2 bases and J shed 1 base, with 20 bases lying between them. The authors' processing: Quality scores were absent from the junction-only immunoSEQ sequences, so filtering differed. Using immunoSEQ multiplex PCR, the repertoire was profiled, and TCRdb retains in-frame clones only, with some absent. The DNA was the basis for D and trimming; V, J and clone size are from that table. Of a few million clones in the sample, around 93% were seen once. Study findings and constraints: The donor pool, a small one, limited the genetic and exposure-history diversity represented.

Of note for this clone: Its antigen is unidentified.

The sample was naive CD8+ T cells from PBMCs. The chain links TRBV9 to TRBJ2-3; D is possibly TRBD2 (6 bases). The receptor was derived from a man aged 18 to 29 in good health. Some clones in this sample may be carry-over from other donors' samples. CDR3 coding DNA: TGTGCCAGCAGCGTGAACCTTGGAGGGATCGCGGGCACAGATACGCAGTATTTT. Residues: CASSVNLGGIAGTDTQYF.